These 3 T cell receptor beta chains were sequenced from one sample in a study of cytomegalovirus exposure and HLA in healthy donors. The PCR employed 60 Vbeta primers together with 13 Jbeta primers. Only in-frame clones appear in the TCRdb table, and some are missing; sequencing was by immunoSEQ multiplex PCR. The table shows under 200,000 clones, with 70% to 90% occurring only once. Sequencing used PBMCs. These receptor sequences come from a woman aged 18-29 years in good health and CMV-seronegative.

This clone was seen just once. CDR3 sequence reads: CASSLWEGTEAFF. Written as DNA, the CDR3 is TGTGCCAGCAGTTTATGGGAGGGCACTGAAGCTTTCTTT. This sequence joins TRBV27 and TRBJ1-1, with unresolved D. V lost 1 base to trimming and J lost 4 bases, with 7 bases between them. The CDR3 is 13 amino acids. The germline CDR1 and CDR2 sequences are MNHEY and SMNVEV (reference sequence).

V and J are TRBV27 and TRBJ2-1, with TRBD2 identical over 7 bases. V lost 6 bases and J lost 5; bases outside the gene matches: 7. The length of the CDR3 is 14 residues. The germline gives CDR1 MNHEY, CDR2 SMNVEV (reference sequence). The CDR3 reads CASRVAGVNNEQFF. The CDR3 DNA reads as TGTGCCAGCAGGGTCGCGGGAGTCAACAATGAGCAGTTCTTC.

Worth noting for this clone: Mismatch with germline at one junction end may stem from a read error. The V gene is TRBV10-3, the J gene TRBJ1-2; possible D gene TRBD1, 6 bases. CDR1 is ENHRY and CDR2 is SYGVKD in the germline V gene. The CDR3 sequence is 12 residues long. In DNA form, the CDR3 reads TGCGCAACCACAGGGAGGGGGGATGGCTACACCTTC. Residues: CATTGRGDGYTF.